Sequencing of this T cell receptor beta chain was carried out in a study of breast tumors, draining lymph nodes, adjacent tissues. The study's findings and limits: Most tumor T cells seemingly derive from lymph node, then expand in tumor. Tumor repertoires ranked between lymph nodes and nontumor tissue in diversity, with V and J gene preferences. That most tumor T cells come from lymph nodes remained unproven.

Worth noting for this clonotype: Its cognate antigen is unknown.

The V end lost 0 bases, the J end lost 1 base, and 9 bases lay between the germline ends. The CDR3 extends over 15 amino acids. Germline V gene lookup returns CDR1 LNHDA and CDR2 SQIVND (reference sequence). Axillary draining lymph nodes of breast cancer patients supplied the node samples. TCRdb analysed the multiplex PCR reads with MiXCR anew, one entry per CDR3 protein. The table has about 200,000 distinct CDR3 sequences, approximately 36% seen once. The receptor comes from a female donor with breast cancer. Some clones in this sample may be carry-over from other donors' samples. Sequencing was done on a sample of axillary lymph node tissue. The rearrangement joins TRBV19 to TRBJ1-1; D is ambiguous. CDR3 in amino acids: CASSIDPGPNTEAFF. The CDR3 DNA sequence: TGTGCCAGTAGTATAGACCCTGGGCCGAACACTGAAGCTTTCTTT.